A single sample is the source of the 10 T cell receptor beta chains below, sequenced in a study of PD-L1 blockade in urothelial cancer. The protocol was immunoSEQ multiplex PCR, while the TCRdb copy is restricted to in-frame clones and leaves out a portion. There are about 20,000 clones in the sample; around 88% occur only once, and 3.7% lies in the top ten. The material was PBMCs, obtained around atezolizumab (anti-PD-L1) treatment. These receptors were taken from a man between 50 and 59 years old with urothelial cancer.

V usage is TRBV5-4 and J usage is TRBJ2-5; weak D call: TRBD1 (5 bases). CDR1 and CDR2 from the germline V gene are SGHNT and YYREEE (reference sequence). This CDR3 is 13 amino acids long. Trimming stripped 1 base from V and 5 bases from J, with 9 bases between. The CDR3 loop is CASSLKGAETQYF. The CDR3 DNA is TGTGCCAGCAGCTTGAAAGGGGCGGAGACCCAGTACTTC. Together with reference TRBV5-4 and TRBJ2-5, the CDR3 gives the full variable domain: ETGVTQSPTHLIKTRGQQVTLRCSSQSGHNTVSWYQQALGQGPQFIFQYYREEENGRGNFPPRFSGLQFPNYSSELNVNALELDDSALYLCASSLKGAETQYFGPGTRLLVL.

The chain has TRBV19 and TRBJ1-5; no clear D gene. This CDR3 region has 16 residues. CDR1 and CDR2 from the germline V gene are LNHDA and SQIVND (reference sequence). V lost 4 bases to trimming and J lost 7 bases, with 20 bases between them. The CDR3 loop is CASSSRSQANGQPQHF. The CDR3 DNA sequence: TGTGCCAGTAGTAGCCGGAGCCAAGCGAACGGGCAGCCCCAGCATTTT.

V is TRBV6-1 and J is TRBJ2-3; no clear D. CDR1 is MNHNS, CDR2 SASEGT, per germline. With 3 bases removed from V and 0 bases from J, the gap between germline ends came to 7 bases. The CDR3 is made up of 14 amino acids. Here the CDR3 DNA reads TGTGCCAGCAGTGAGGCCACCAGCACAGATACGCAGTATTTT. Encoded protein: CASSEATSTDTQYF.

This clone was seen more than once but under ten times. CDR3 residues: CARSFPGQGKGQPQHF. The CDR3 DNA reads TGTGCCAGAAGTTTTCCGGGACAGGGAAAAGGTCAGCCCCAGCATTTT. This chain links TRBV5-3 with TRBJ1-5, with 9 bases identical to TRBD1. TRBV5-3 is marked as an open reading frame, function uncertain. The CDR3 has 16 amino acids. Trimming at V came to 5 bases and at J to 6 bases, leaving 12 bases not matched to a gene.

V gene TRBV19 combines with J gene TRBJ1-1; D gene uncertain. This CDR3 is 11 amino acids long. The V end lost 7 bases, the J end lost 3 bases, and 6 bases lay between the germline ends. Germline CDR1 LNHDA, CDR2 SQIVND (reference sequence). This CDR3 is CASTPDTEAFF. The CDR3 DNA reads as TGTGCCAGTACCCCCGACACTGAAGCTTTCTTT. Drawing the rest from reference TRBV19 and TRBJ1-1, the complete variable domain is DGGITQSPKYLFRKEGQNVTLSCEQNLNHDAMYWYRQDPGQGLRLIYYSQIVNDFQKGDIAEGYSVSREKKESFPLTVTSAQKNPTAFYLCASTPDTEAFFGQGTRLTVV.

This sequence joins TRBV2 and TRBJ2-1, with 8 bases matching TRBD1. This CDR3 region has 15 residues. V shed 5 bases, J shed 5 bases, and the junction held 8 bases outside the gene matches. Germline values: CDR1 SNHLY, CDR2 FYNNEI. The CDR3 sequence: CASSPTGTGHNEQFF. CDR3 in DNA: TGTGCCAGCAGTCCAACCGGGACAGGCCACAATGAGCAGTTCTTC. The variable domain in full, with the rest retrieved from reference TRBV2 and TRBJ2-1, is EPEVTQTPSHQVTQMGQEVILRCVPISNHLYFYWYRQILGQKVEFLVSFYNNEISEKSEIFDDQFSVERPDGSNFTLKIRSTKLEDSAMYFCASSPTGTGHNEQFFGPGTRLTVL.

The V and J genes are TRBV6-4 and TRBJ2-4, with 10 positions matching TRBD1. Germline V gene lookup returns CDR1 MRHNA and CDR2 SNTAGT. This CDR3 region has 15 residues. V lost 4 bases to trimming and J lost 6 bases; unmatched junction nucleotides: 6. CDR3 sequence (DNA): TGTGCCAGCAGTGCCGGGACAGGGGAGGGAAACATTCAGTACTTC. Translation: CASSAGTGEGNIQYF.

The chain combines TRBV19 with TRBJ2-3; D is unclear. This CDR3 is built from 14 residues. Trimming took 0 bases from V and 1 from J, leaving 5 bases between them. Germline assignment: CDR1 LNHDA and CDR2 SQIVND (reference sequence). The CDR3 DNA reads as TGTGCCAGTAGTATAGATGGGCGCACAGATACGCAGTATTTT. It translates to CASSIDGRTDTQYF.

The chain combines TRBV18 with TRBJ2-5, with 7 positions matching TRBD1. Germline values: CDR1 KGHSH, CDR2 LQKENI. This CDR3 is 15 amino acids long. The trim removed 4 bases at V and 5 bases at J, leaving 10 bases unmatched. CDR3 bases: TGTGCCAGCTCACAATGGGGACAGCCGGAGGAGACCCAGTACTTC. Residues: CASSQWGQPEETQYF.

The chain links TRBV7-2 to TRBJ2-5, with 9 bases that match TRBD1. Germline assignment: CDR1 SGHTA and CDR2 FQGNSA. The V gene end was trimmed by 5 bases and the J gene end by 3 bases; junction bases not matched to a gene: 4. The CDR3 has 14 residues. CDR3 loop: CASSRDRVEETQYF. The DNA for the CDR3 is TGTGCCAGCAGCCGGGACAGGGTAGAAGAGACCCAGTACTTC.